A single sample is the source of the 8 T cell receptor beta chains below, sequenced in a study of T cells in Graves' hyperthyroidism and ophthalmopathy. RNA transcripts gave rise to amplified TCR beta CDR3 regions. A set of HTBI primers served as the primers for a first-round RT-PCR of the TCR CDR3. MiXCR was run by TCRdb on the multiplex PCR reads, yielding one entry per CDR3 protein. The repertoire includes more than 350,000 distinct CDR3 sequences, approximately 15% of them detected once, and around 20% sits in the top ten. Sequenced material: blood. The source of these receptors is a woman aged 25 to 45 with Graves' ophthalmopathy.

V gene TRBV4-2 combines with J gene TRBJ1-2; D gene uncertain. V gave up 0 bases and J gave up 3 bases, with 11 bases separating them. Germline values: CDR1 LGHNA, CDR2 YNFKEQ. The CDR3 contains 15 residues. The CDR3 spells CASSQDFGEDYGYTF. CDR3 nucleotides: TGTGCCAGCAGCCAAGATTTCGGCGAGGACTATGGCTACACCTTC.

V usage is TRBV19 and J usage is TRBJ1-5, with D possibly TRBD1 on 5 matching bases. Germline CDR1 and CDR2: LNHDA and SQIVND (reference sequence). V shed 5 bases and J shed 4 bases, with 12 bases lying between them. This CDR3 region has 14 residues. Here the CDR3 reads CASSLRDLNQPQHF. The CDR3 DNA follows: TGTGCCAGTAGTCTACGGGACCTTAATCAGCCCCAGCATTTT.

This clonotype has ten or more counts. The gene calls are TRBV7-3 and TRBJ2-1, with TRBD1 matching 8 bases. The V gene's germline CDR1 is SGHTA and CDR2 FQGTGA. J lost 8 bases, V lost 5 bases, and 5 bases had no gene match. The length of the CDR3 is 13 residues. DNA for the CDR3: TGTGCCAGCAGCAAGGACAGGGATGATGAGCAGTTCTTC. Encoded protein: CASSKDRDDEQFF.

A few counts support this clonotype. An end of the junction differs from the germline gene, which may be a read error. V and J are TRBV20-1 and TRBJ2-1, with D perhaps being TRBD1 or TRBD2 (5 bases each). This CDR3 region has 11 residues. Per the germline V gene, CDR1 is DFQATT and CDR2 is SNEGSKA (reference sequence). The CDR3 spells CSANHGPSGLF. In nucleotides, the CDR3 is TGCAGTGCAAACCACGGGCCTTCGGGACTCTTC.

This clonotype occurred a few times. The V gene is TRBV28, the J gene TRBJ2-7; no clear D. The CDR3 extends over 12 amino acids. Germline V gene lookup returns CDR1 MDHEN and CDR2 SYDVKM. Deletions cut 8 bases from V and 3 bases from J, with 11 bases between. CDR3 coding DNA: TGTGCCAGCGGGCGGTCGAACTACGAGCAGTACTTC. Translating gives CASGRSNYEQYF.

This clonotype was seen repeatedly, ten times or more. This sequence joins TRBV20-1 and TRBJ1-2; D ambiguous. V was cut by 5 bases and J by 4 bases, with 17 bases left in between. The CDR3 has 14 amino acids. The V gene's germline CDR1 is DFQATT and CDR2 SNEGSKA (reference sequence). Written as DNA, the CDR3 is TGCAGTGCTGGTCAGGACGACGGCTCCTATGGCTACACCTTC. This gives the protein CSAGQDDGSYGYTF.

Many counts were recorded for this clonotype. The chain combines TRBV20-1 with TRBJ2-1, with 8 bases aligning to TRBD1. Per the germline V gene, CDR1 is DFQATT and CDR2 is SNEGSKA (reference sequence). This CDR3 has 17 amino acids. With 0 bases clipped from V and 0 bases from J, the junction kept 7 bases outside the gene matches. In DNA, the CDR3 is TGCAGTGCTAGAGAAGAGACAGGGGCATACTCCTACAATGAGCAGTTCTTC. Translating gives CSAREETGAYSYNEQFF.

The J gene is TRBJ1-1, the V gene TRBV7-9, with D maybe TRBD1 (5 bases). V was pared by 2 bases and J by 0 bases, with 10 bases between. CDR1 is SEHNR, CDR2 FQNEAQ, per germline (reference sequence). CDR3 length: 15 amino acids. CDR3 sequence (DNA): TGTGCCAGCAGCTTACCAGGGAATCTGAACACTGAAGCTTTCTTT. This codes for CASSLPGNLNTEAFF. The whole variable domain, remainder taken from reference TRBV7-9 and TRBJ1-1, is DTGVSQNPRHKITKRGQNVTFRCDPISEHNRLYWYRQTLGQGPEFLTYFQNEAQLEKSRLLSDRFSAERPKGSFSTLEIQRTEQGDSAMYLCASSLPGNLNTEAFFGQGTRLTVV.